What follows are 18 T cell receptor beta chains derived from one specimen sequenced in a study of early stage breast cancer tumors. The method was immunoSEQ multiplex PCR; TCRdb's version includes in-frame clones alone and lacks a portion of them. The sample yields under 45,000 clones, approximately 72% seen once. The sequenced sample was blood. The receptors come from a person aged 45 to 59 with breast cancer.

This clone appeared a few times. V usage is TRBV2 and J usage is TRBJ1-5; 11 bases agree with TRBD1. V was pared by 7 bases and J by 4 bases, with 6 bases of the junction left unmatched. Germline V lookup: CDR1 SNHLY, CDR2 FYNNEI. The CDR3 has 15 amino acids. In DNA, the CDR3 is TGTGCCAGCACAGGGACAGGGGGAGGAAATCAGCCCCAGCATTTT. This encodes CASTGTGGGNQPQHF.

The gene calls are TRBV7-9 and TRBJ2-6; TRBD1 is a possible D gene (5 bases). CDR3 length: 15 residues. V was trimmed by 3 bases and J by 1 base, leaving 7 bases between them. The germline CDR1 and CDR2 sequences are SEHNR and FQNEAQ (reference sequence). CDR3: CASSFAGSGANVLTF. CDR3 nucleotides: TGTGCCAGCAGCTTCGCAGGGTCTGGGGCCAACGTCCTGACTTTC.

A few counts support this clone. The chain joins TRBV29-1 to TRBJ1-1; D might be TRBD1 (5 bases). This CDR3 comprises 13 residues. Trimming removed 8 bases at V and 3 bases at J, with 16 bases between. CDR1 and CDR2 from the germline V gene are SQVTM and ANQGSEA. DNA for the CDR3: TGCAGCTTGGAAAGGGGCCAGGACACTGAAGCTTTCTTT. Amino acid sequence: CSLERGQDTEAFF. Full variable domain (remainder filled in from reference TRBV29-1 and TRBJ1-1): SAVISQKPSRDICQRGTSLTIQCQVDSQVTMMFWYRQQPGQSLTLIATANQGSEATYESGFVIDKFPISRPNLTFSTLTVSNMSPEDSSIYLCSLERGQDTEAFFGQGTRLTVV.

This clone has a handful of counts. The chain combines TRBV5-1 with TRBJ2-1; the match to TRBD1 covers 7 bases. The V segment lost 0 bases and the J segment 7 bases; nucleotides outside the gene matches: 4. In germline, CDR1 is SGHRS, CDR2 YFSETQ. The CDR3 contains 14 residues. In DNA form, the CDR3 reads TGCGCCAGCAGCTTGGAGAGGACAGGAAATGAGCAGTTCTTC. It is translated as CASSLERTGNEQFF.

There are a few counts of this clone. The J gene is TRBJ1-2, the V gene TRBV12-5; tentatively, D is TRBD1 (6 bases). Germline V gene lookup returns CDR1 LGHNT and CDR2 FRNRAP. This CDR3 comprises 16 residues. V lost 4 bases and J 0 bases, leaving 15 bases between the germline ends. CDR3 sequence reads: CASGSPGAMANYGYTF. The CDR3 nucleotides are TGTGCTAGTGGTTCTCCAGGGGCCATGGCTAACTATGGCTACACCTTC.

In nucleotides, the CDR3 is TGTGCCAGCAGCTTGGCCACAGGGGGCTTTGGAGAGACCCAGTACTTC. This encodes CASSLATGGFGETQYF. The rearrangement links TRBV5-4 to TRBJ2-5; 9 positions agree with TRBD1. V was pared by 0 bases and J by 4 bases, with 7 bases of the junction left unmatched. This CDR3 has 16 amino acids. Germline CDR1 is SGHNT and CDR2 is YYREEE (reference sequence).

This clone was observed once. This chain uses TRBV4-1 with TRBJ2-7, with no clear D. Trimming took off 2 bases at V and 2 bases at J, with 10 bases between the two ends. Per germline, CDR1 MGHRA and CDR2 YSYEKL. The CDR3 is 14 residues long. The CDR3 is CASSQSPRTYEQYF. The CDR3 DNA reads TGCGCCAGCAGCCAAAGCCCCAGGACCTACGAGCAGTACTTC.

The CDR3 protein is CASSSPRRGRETQYF. The CDR3 DNA reads TGTGCCAGCAGTTCTCCCAGGAGGGGGCGGGAGACCCAGTACTTC. The chain links TRBV6-5 to TRBJ2-5, with a weak D call TRBD1 (7 bases). Germline CDR1 is MNHEY and CDR2 is SVGAGI. With 4 bases removed from V and 5 bases from J, the gap between germline ends came to 17 bases. The CDR3 is 15 amino acids.

The chain carries TRBV27 and TRBJ2-1; 7 bases line up with TRBD2. Germline trimming cut 6 bases from V and 1 base from J; bases unmatched to any gene: 15. The CDR3 is 18 residues long. Per the germline V gene, CDR1 is MNHEY and CDR2 is SMNVEV (reference sequence). CDR3 nucleotide sequence: TGTGCCAGCAGGACCCCTGCAGTAGCGGGTCCTTCCTACAATGAGCAGTTCTTC. Translating it yields CASRTPAVAGPSYNEQFF.

This clone was seen a few times. The chain employs TRBV5-6 and TRBJ1-1, with D possibly being TRBD1 (6 bases). V dropped 0 bases and J dropped 4 bases, with 16 bases sitting between them. The CDR3 extends over 16 amino acids. Germline CDR1 reads SGHDT; CDR2 reads YYEEEE. The CDR3 DNA reads as TGTGCCAGCAGCTTGGACGGCTGGCAGGACAGCACTGAAGCTTTCTTT. It yields the protein CASSLDGWQDSTEAFF.

The chain recombines TRBV5-4 with TRBJ2-3; 11 bases align to TRBD2. Germline assignment: CDR1 SGHNT and CDR2 YYREEE (reference sequence). CDR3 length: 18 amino acids. The V and J ends lost 4 bases and 3 bases, in that order; junction bases with no gene match: 13. The CDR3 nucleotides read TGTGCCAGCAGCCCCGGGACTAGCGGAGGACGACAGACAGATACGCAGTATTTT. Translating it yields CASSPGTSGGRQTDTQYF.

The chain recombines TRBV2 with TRBJ1-5; maybe TRBD1 (5 bases). The germline CDR1 and CDR2 sequences are SNHLY and FYNNEI. This CDR3 region has 16 residues. V was clipped by 8 bases and J by 0 bases, with 17 bases between them. The CDR3 reads CASGGGARNSNQPQHF. CDR3 DNA sequence: TGTGCCAGCGGAGGCGGGGCTAGGAATAGCAATCAGCCCCAGCATTTT. Full variable domain (outside the CDR3, taken from reference TRBV2 and TRBJ1-5): EPEVTQTPSHQVTQMGQEVILRCVPISNHLYFYWYRQILGQKVEFLVSFYNNEISEKSEIFDDQFSVERPDGSNFTLKIRSTKLEDSAMYFCASGGGARNSNQPQHFGDGTRLSIL.

This clone was seen a few times. V gene TRBV7-3 combines with J gene TRBJ2-5, with 8 bases identical to TRBD1. Germline loops: CDR1 SGHTA, CDR2 FQGTGA. The CDR3 has 15 amino acids. Trimming at V came to 4 bases and at J to 1 base, leaving 5 bases not matched to a gene. CDR3 sequence (DNA): TGTGCCAGCAGCTCCGGACAGGGATCCCAAGAGACCCAGTACTTC. It codes for CASSSGQGSQETQYF.

This clone appeared a single time. The genes are TRBV29-1 and TRBJ2-4; D might be TRBD2 (6 bases). The CDR3 is made up of 13 amino acids. Trimming left V 1 base short and J 8 bases short, with 12 bases between. The germline CDR1 and CDR2 sequences are SQVTM and ANQGSEA. Here the CDR3 reads CSVEAAGHDIQYF. CDR3 nucleotides: TGCAGCGTTGAAGCAGCGGGCCACGACATTCAGTACTTC.

This clone was seen a few times. The chain is built from TRBV30 and TRBJ2-3; D remains unclear. The CDR3 extends over 14 amino acids. Germline CDR1 GTSNPN, CDR2 SVGIG (reference sequence). The germline V and J ends were trimmed by 1 base and 2 bases, with 10 bases remaining between them. The CDR3 DNA sequence: TGTGCCTGGAGTGGGCCATTTCACACAGATACGCAGTATTTT. It specifies CAWSGPFHTDTQYF. Full variable domain (missing parts from reference TRBV30 and TRBJ2-3): SQTIHQWPATLVQPVGSPLSLECTVEGTSNPNLYWYRQAAGRGLQLLFYSVGIGQISSEVPQNLSASRPQDRQFILSSKKLLLSDSGFYLCAWSGPFHTDTQYFGPGTRLTVL.

This clone was recorded only once. The V gene is TRBV7-2, the J gene TRBJ2-1, with 8 bases identical to TRBD1. The ends lost 3 bases at V and 6 bases at J; junction bases unmatched: 10. Germline V gene data show CDR1 as SGHTA and CDR2 as FQGNSA. The CDR3 is 16 residues long. The chain's CDR3 is CASSFPPDRAFNEQFF. In nucleotides, the CDR3 is TGTGCCAGCAGCTTCCCCCCGGACAGGGCGTTCAATGAGCAGTTCTTC.

Comments on this clone: One end of the junction does not line up with germline, which may come from a read error. This sequence joins TRBV12-5 and TRBJ2-3, with 7 bases that match TRBD2. The germline V gene has CDR1 LGHNT and CDR2 FRNRAP. The CDR3 is made up of 12 amino acids. Written as DNA, the CDR3 is TGTGCTAGTGGTTTGGTAGGGAGGGTCGGACATTTT. Encoded protein: CASGLVGRVGHF.

The genes are TRBV9 and TRBJ1-3; possible D gene TRBD1, 5 bases. V was pared by 5 bases and J by 2 bases, with 8 bases between. This CDR3 is built from 13 residues. The germline V gene has CDR1 SGDLS and CDR2 YYNGEE. The CDR3 reads CASSQGAGNTIYF. The CDR3 nucleotides are TGTGCCAGCAGTCAAGGGGCTGGAAACACCATATATTTT.